These 30 T cell receptor beta chains came from one sample sequenced in a study of identical twins (dated by TCRdb to 2016 to 2017). The library was built by means of 5' RACE. The sequencing machine was an Illumina HiSeq 2000. TCRdb passed the public sequencing reads through fastp at Q25 and MiXCR, retaining productive beta sequences. When rows share a CDR3 protein, they turn into one entry using the most common DNA and genes. This sample is represented by about 900,000 distinct CDR3 sequences; 9% to 15% of them were singletons. The ten largest clones capture 1.5% to 2% of the sample. The same sample was also used in a study of yellow fever vaccine responses in identical twins.

The sample was PBMCs. These TCRs come from a woman between 18 and 30 years old in good health.

This clonotype occurred a few times. V and J are TRBV20-1 and TRBJ2-7, with D possibly being TRBD2 (6 bases). Trimming pared 3 bases from V and 3 bases from J, leaving 12 bases between. The CDR3 is 13 amino acids. Germline V lookup: CDR1 DFQATT, CDR2 SNEGSKA (reference sequence). CDR3 loop: CSARKRVGYEQYF. The CDR3 region has the DNA TGCAGTGCTAGGAAGCGGGTGGGCTACGAGCAGTACTTC.

This sequence joins TRBV7-2 and TRBJ2-7; 7 nucleotides agree with TRBD1. The CDR3 extends over 14 amino acids. Looked up from germline, CDR1 is SGHTA and CDR2 is FQGNSA. After removal of 4 bases from V and 3 bases from J, the junction contained 6 bases not matched to a gene. This CDR3 reads CASSSQAGGYEQYF. In nucleotides, the CDR3 is TGTGCCAGCAGCTCCCAGGCAGGGGGCTACGAGCAGTACTTC.

This clonotype showed up just a few times. The V gene is TRBV10-3, the J gene TRBJ2-2, with D possibly being TRBD2 (5 bases). Trimming removed 0 bases at V and 4 bases at J, with 6 bases between. CDR1 and CDR2 from the germline V gene are ENHRY and SYGVKD. The CDR3 is 14 residues long. The CDR3 reads CAISESGLTGELFF. The CDR3 DNA is TGTGCCATCAGTGAGTCTGGACTCACCGGGGAGCTGTTTTTT.

This clonotype was detected ten times or more. This rearrangement joins TRBV7-2 to TRBJ1-2, with 7 bases fitting TRBD1. The CDR3 is made up of 14 amino acids. Germline loops: CDR1 SGHTA, CDR2 FQGNSA. Germline trimming cut 3 bases from V and 2 bases from J; bases unmatched to any gene: 3. The CDR3 coding sequence is TGTGCCAGCAGCTTCGGGACAGCAAACTATGGCTACACCTTC. Protein product: CASSFGTANYGYTF.

The gene calls are TRBV3-1 and TRBJ2-1; the D gene could be TRBD1 or TRBD2 (5 bases each). V lost 0 bases to trimming and J lost 2 bases, with 17 bases between them. Per the germline V gene, CDR1 is LGHDT and CDR2 is YNNKEL (reference sequence). The CDR3 loop spans 18 amino acids. The CDR3 DNA sequence: TGTGCCAGCAGCCAAGATCCCCCGGGGCGCGCCCCCTACAATGAGCAGTTCTTC. Protein: CASSQDPPGRAPYNEQFF.

This clonotype was recorded a few times. This chain joins TRBV20-1 and TRBJ2-3; TRBD2 matches at 15 bases. Germline values: CDR1 DFQATT, CDR2 SNEGSKA (reference sequence). The V gene end was trimmed by 0 bases and the J gene end by 3 bases; junction bases not matched to a gene: 10. The CDR3 has 19 amino acids. CDR3 sequence reads: CSARDAYRTSGRATDTQYF. CDR3 nucleotides: TGCAGTGCTAGAGATGCATATAGGACTAGCGGGAGGGCGACAGATACGCAGTATTTT.

This clonotype was counted many times. The CDR3 sequence is CASSLTSYEQYV. In DNA form, the CDR3 reads TGTGCCAGCAGCTTGACATCCTACGAGCAGTACGTC. The chain joins TRBV5-6 to TRBJ2-7; no clear D gene. Germline loops: CDR1 SGHDT, CDR2 YYEEEE. Trimming cost V 1 base and J 1 base, with 3 bases left between them. This CDR3 region has 12 residues.

This clonotype was picked up a small number of times. This chain uses TRBV12-3 or TRBV12-4 with TRBJ1-1; D may be TRBD1 (5 bases). Trimming left V 6 bases short and J 6 bases short, with 11 bases between. The CDR3 totals 12 residues. CDR3 nucleotides: TGTGCCAGCAGGGGACTGTGGTCTGAAGCTTTCTTT. Its translation: CASRGLWSEAFF.

The DNA of the CDR3 is TGTGCCAGCAGCATGGGCGGGGGAGAAGGCAATCAGCCCCAGCATTTT. This sequence encodes CASSMGGGEGNQPQHF. V is TRBV7-8 and J is TRBJ1-5; D perhaps matches TRBD1 (5 bases). V shed 5 bases and J shed 2 bases, with 16 bases lying between them. This CDR3 spans 16 amino acids. Germline V CDR1 and CDR2: SGHVS, FQNEAQ.

This sequence joins TRBV2 and TRBJ1-1; D not resolved. There are 15 residues in the CDR3. The ends were cut back, 3 bases at V and 3 bases at J, with 14 bases in the middle. Germline CDR1 SNHLY, CDR2 FYNNEI. The CDR3 region is CASSEKGYADTEAFF. The DNA for the CDR3 is TGTGCCAGCAGTGAGAAGGGTTACGCGGACACTGAAGCTTTCTTT.

The chain recombines TRBV5-1 with TRBJ2-4; 9 bases match TRBD1. The CDR3 is 18 amino acids. The V gene's germline CDR1 is SGHRS and CDR2 YFSETQ. The V segment lost 2 bases and the J segment 3 bases; nucleotides outside the gene matches: 12. The CDR3 spells CASSFSPPGQGGKNIQYF. Here the CDR3 DNA reads TGCGCCAGCAGCTTCTCCCCCCCGGGACAGGGAGGCAAAAACATTCAGTACTTC.

In this sample, this clonotype turned up many times. This chain links TRBV12-3 or TRBV12-4 with TRBJ1-6; tentatively, D is TRBD1 (5 bases). Trimming took off 5 bases at V and 7 bases at J, with 9 bases between the two ends. The CDR3 consists of 13 residues. CDR3: CASSTGGNSPLHF. The DNA of the CDR3 is TGTGCCAGCAGTACTGGGGGGAATTCACCCCTCCACTTT.

J is TRBJ2-7 and V is TRBV2, with D uncertain. Trimming removed 6 bases at V and 6 bases at J, with 9 bases between. The CDR3 runs 11 residues. From germline, CDR1 is SNHLY and CDR2 FYNNEI. The CDR3 loop is CASRVNSEQYF. For the CDR3, the DNA is TGTGCCAGCAGGGTAAACAGCGAGCAGTACTTC.

The CDR3 bases are TGTGCCAGCTCCCCCCCAGGGCTCATGAACACTGAAGCTTTCTTT. The encoded protein is CASSPPGLMNTEAFF. The chain employs TRBV18 and TRBJ1-1, with D perhaps TRBD1 (5 bases). The CDR3 contains 15 residues. Germline V lookup: CDR1 KGHSH, CDR2 LQKENI. Trimming shortened V by 6 bases and J by 0 bases, and 14 bases separated the two germline ends.

This clonotype was seen a few times. The chain links TRBV20-1 to TRBJ2-5; TRBD2 aligns across 7 bases. This CDR3 contains 14 residues. The ends lost 3 bases at V and 4 bases at J; junction bases unmatched: 8. Per germline, CDR1 DFQATT and CDR2 SNEGSKA (reference sequence). The CDR3 reads CSASPPSGGETQYF. The CDR3 bases are TGCAGTGCTAGCCCCCCTAGCGGAGGAGAGACCCAGTACTTC.

This clonotype was seen only a few times. The J gene is TRBJ1-5, the V gene TRBV4-1; 7 positions agree with TRBD1. V lost 4 bases and J lost 7; bases outside the gene matches: 10. CDR3 length equals 15 residues. CDR1 and CDR2 from the germline V gene are MGHRA and YSYEKL. The DNA of the CDR3 is TGCGCCAGCAGCCCCACCGGGACAGTTATCCAGCCCCAGCATTTT. This codes for CASSPTGTVIQPQHF.

V and J are TRBV5-1 and TRBJ2-5; 7 bases match TRBD2. CDR3 length equals 15 residues. In germline, CDR1 is SGHRS, CDR2 YFSETQ. V was pared by 4 bases and J by 2 bases, with 8 bases of the junction left unmatched. DNA of the CDR3: TGCGCCAGCAGCCCAGGGCGCGGGAGACAAGAGACCCAGTACTTC. Translation: CASSPGRGRQETQYF.

The J gene is TRBJ2-7, the V gene TRBV20-1; 9 bases are a match to TRBD2. Germline V gene sequence: CDR1 DFQATT, CDR2 SNEGSKA (reference sequence). This CDR3 contains 15 residues. Trimming at V came to 6 bases and at J to 9 bases, leaving 18 bases not matched to a gene. Here the CDR3 reads CSATARLAVGSVQYV. In DNA form, the CDR3 reads TGCAGTGCCACAGCTCGACTAGCGGTAGGCTCGGTGCAGTACGTC.

This clonotype was picked up a small number of times. The CDR3, as DNA: TGCAGTGCCATGCGTGGGGGCGAACCCAAAAACATTCAGTACTTC. Its protein product is CSAMRGGEPKNIQYF. The rearrangement joins TRBV20-1 to TRBJ2-4; D is perhaps TRBD1 (6 bases). Trimming removed 6 bases at V and 2 bases at J, with 17 bases between. The CDR3 totals 15 residues. Per the germline V gene, CDR1 is DFQATT and CDR2 is SNEGSKA (reference sequence).

The chain has TRBV5-8 and TRBJ2-2; 8 nucleotides line up with TRBD2. Germline lookup yields CDR1 SGHTS and CDR2 YDEGEE. The junction had 5 bases not matched to a gene; V was cut back by 0 bases and J by 4 bases. The CDR3 is 16 residues long. CDR3 residues: CASSLALAGPTGELFF. Written as DNA, the CDR3 is TGTGCCAGCAGCTTGGCCCTAGCGGGCCCCACCGGGGAGCTGTTTTTT.

This clonotype was found a few times. The chain is built from TRBV12-3 or TRBV12-4 and TRBJ1-3; D call uncertain. The V and J ends lost 2 bases and 0 bases respectively, with 5 bases between them. CDR3 length: 14 residues. CDR3 loop: CASSLQSSGNTIYF. CDR3 DNA: TGTGCCAGCAGTTTACAGAGCTCTGGAAACACCATATATTTT.

The V gene is TRBV20-1, the J gene TRBJ2-1, with a weak D call TRBD2 (5 bases). Germline-derived CDR1 and CDR2 are DFQATT and SNEGSKA (reference sequence). The CDR3 is made up of 15 amino acids. Trimming removed 2 bases at V and 2 bases at J, with 13 bases between. CDR3 protein: CSARTFSDPYNEQFF. CDR3 DNA sequence: TGCAGTGCTAGAACCTTTAGCGACCCCTACAATGAGCAGTTCTTC.

This chain uses TRBV4-1 with TRBJ2-1, with D possibly being TRBD2 (5 bases). The CDR3 sequence is 15 residues long. Trimming took 3 bases from V and 6 from J, leaving 15 bases between them. The germline CDR1 and CDR2 sequences are MGHRA and YSYEKL. CDR3 protein: CASSHLEFAGNEQFF. The CDR3 region has the DNA TGCGCCAGCAGCCATTTGGAGTTCGCGGGCAATGAGCAGTTCTTC.

This clonotype has only a few counts. The chain employs TRBV2 and TRBJ1-6; D ambiguous. The germline V gene encodes CDR1 SNHLY and CDR2 FYNNEI. V was trimmed by 8 bases and J by 6 bases, leaving 14 bases between them. The CDR3 consists of 14 residues. The CDR3 region has the DNA TGTGCCAGCCTTAGTACTAGGGTTAATTCACCCCTCCACTTT. It specifies CASLSTRVNSPLHF.

The chain is built from TRBV20-1 and TRBJ2-1, with TRBD2 matching over 12 bases. The CDR3 runs to 15 residues. The V gene's germline CDR1 is DFQATT and CDR2 SNEGSKA (reference sequence). Germline trimming cut 6 bases from V and 4 bases from J; bases unmatched to any gene: 7. CDR3 residues: CSARPTSGGYNEQFF. In DNA form, the CDR3 reads TGCAGTGCCCGACCCACTAGCGGGGGGTACAATGAGCAGTTCTTC.

In its sample, this clonotype was seen many times. The chain combines TRBV28 with TRBJ2-5, with TRBD2 matching 15 bases. Germline V gene data show CDR1 as MDHEN and CDR2 as SYDVKM. The CDR3 totals 18 residues. V gave up 3 bases and J gave up 5 bases; unmatched junction bases: 10. The DNA for the CDR3 is TGTGCCAGCAGTTTCTACCCCGGACTAGCGGGAGGGCCGGAGACCCAGTACTTC. Translation gives CASSFYPGLAGGPETQYF.

A few counts support this clonotype. V gene TRBV6-4 combines with J gene TRBJ2-1; the D gene is possibly TRBD2 (6 bases). Per germline, CDR1 MRHNA and CDR2 SNTAGT. Trimming left V 2 bases short and J 2 bases short, with 22 bases between. CDR3 length: 19 amino acids. The CDR3 loop is CASSDLLAQEERTYNEQFF. Here the CDR3 DNA reads TGTGCCAGCAGTGACCTTCTAGCGCAGGAAGAGAGAACCTACAATGAGCAGTTCTTC.

The chain links TRBV5-1 to TRBJ2-2; D unresolved. The V gene's germline CDR1 is SGHRS and CDR2 YFSETQ. CDR3 length: 12 amino acids. The V end was cut by 5 bases, the J end by 6 bases, with 8 bases between. The CDR3 loop reads CASRDTPGELFF. DNA for the CDR3: TGCGCCAGCAGGGATACACCCGGGGAGCTGTTTTTT.

This chain joins TRBV15 and TRBJ2-1; 8 positions match TRBD1. The CDR3 covers 15 residues. V trimming: 2 bases; J trimming: 10 bases; junction bases outside the gene matches: 10. Germline lookup yields CDR1 LNHNV and CDR2 YYDKDF (reference sequence). CDR3: CATSRSPDRVEEQFF. The CDR3 bases are TGTGCCACCAGCAGATCCCCGGACAGGGTTGAAGAGCAGTTCTTC.

This chain links TRBV6-5 with TRBJ2-1; 9 bases match TRBD2. Unmatched junction bases numbered 2, after V lost 0 bases and J lost 2 bases. CDR1 and CDR2 (germline): MNHEY, SVGAGI. The CDR3 runs 16 residues. CDR3 loop: CASSYSPSGTYNEQFF. The CDR3 DNA follows: TGTGCCAGCAGTTACTCTCCTAGCGGGACCTACAATGAGCAGTTCTTC.